These T cell receptor beta chains were read from a single sample in a study of beta chain features in type 1 diabetes. The repertoire was sequenced with immunoSEQ multiplex PCR; TCRdb's copy has only in-frame clones and lacks some. The top ten clones hold approximately 0.019% of a sample with under 450,000 clones, roughly 16% of them seen once. The sequenced sample was naive CD4+ T cells from blood. The receptors were gathered from a woman aged 18 to 35 in good health. CDR3s include the opening cysteine and the closing phenylalanine or tryptophan. Fields, in order: CDR3 DNA, CDR3 protein, V gene, D gene, clone size, J gene. The D gene is left open where the match is weak. The size field is filled for only some rows; it gives once, few, many or a size class.

cdr3_nt: TGTGCCAGCAGCCTTCAGACAGGGGGCGACCCTGGGGCCAACGTCCTGACTTTC
cdr3_aa: CASSLQTGGDPGANVLTF
v_call: TRBV28
d_call: TRBD1
clone_size: few
j_call: TRBJ2-6

cdr3_nt: TGTGCCAGCTCACCGGGCCTACAAGAGACCCAGTACTTC
cdr3_aa: CASSPGLQETQYF
v_call: TRBV18
d_call: NA
clone_size: few
j_call: TRBJ2-5

cdr3_nt: TGTGCCAGTACCACGGGACAGGGGAACTATGGCTACACCTTC
cdr3_aa: CASTTGQGNYGYTF
v_call: TRBV19
d_call: TRBD1
clone_size: NA
j_call: TRBJ1-2

cdr3_nt: TGTGCCAGCAGTGGGACTAGCGGGAGCTACGAGCAGTACTTC
cdr3_aa: CASSGTSGSYEQYF
v_call: TRBV2
d_call: TRBD2
clone_size: few
j_call: TRBJ2-7

cdr3_nt: TGTGCCAGCAGTTCAGCGGGAGGGTCTATCAATGAGCAGTTCTTC
cdr3_aa: CASSSAGGSINEQFF
v_call: TRBV28
d_call: TRBD2
clone_size: NA
j_call: TRBJ2-1

cdr3_nt: TGTGCCAGCAGCTTTCATCCCCGGGACACCGGGCCCGGCTACACCTTC
cdr3_aa: CASSFHPRDTGPGYTF
v_call: TRBV9
d_call: NA
clone_size: NA
j_call: TRBJ1-2

cdr3_nt: TGTGCCAGCAGTACGGACAGGGGGCTTGAAAAACTGTTTTTT
cdr3_aa: CASSTDRGLEKLFF
v_call: TRBV27
d_call: TRBD1
clone_size: NA
j_call: TRBJ1-4

cdr3_nt: TGTGCCAGCGATTCACAGGGGGCAGGGACTGAAGCTTTCTTT
cdr3_aa: CASDSQGAGTEAFF
v_call: TRBV2
d_call: TRBD1
clone_size: NA
j_call: TRBJ1-1

cdr3_nt: TGTGCCAGCAGCTTAGCATCTTGGACAACTAGCGCCGCCTACGAGCAGTACTTC
cdr3_aa: CASSLASWTTSAAYEQYF
v_call: TRBV7-9
d_call: TRBD2
clone_size: NA
j_call: TRBJ2-7

cdr3_nt: TGTGCCAGCAGCCCCGACAGGGACTACAATGAGCAGTTCTTC
cdr3_aa: CASSPDRDYNEQFF
v_call: TRBV6-5
d_call: TRBD1
clone_size: NA
j_call: TRBJ2-1

cdr3_nt: TGTGCCACCAGCAGACCTCCTGCCTTTGGGACAGGGGTTCGGGGCTACACCTTC
cdr3_aa: CATSRPPAFGTGVRGYTF
v_call: TRBV15
d_call: TRBD1
clone_size: few
j_call: TRBJ1-2

cdr3_nt: TGTGCCAGCAGTCCCACGCGGGCTAGCGGGAAAAACAATGAGCAGTTCTTC
cdr3_aa: CASSPTRASGKNNEQFF
v_call: TRBV7-9
d_call: TRBD2
clone_size: few
j_call: TRBJ2-1

cdr3_nt: TGCGCCAGCGATTCGGGAGGGGGCCAGTATGGCTACACCTTC
cdr3_aa: CASDSGGGQYGYTF
v_call: TRBV5-1
d_call: TRBD1
clone_size: few
j_call: TRBJ1-2

cdr3_nt: TGTGCCAGCAGCTTGTCTACCGGGACAGGCCTCCAAGAGACCCAGTACTTC
cdr3_aa: CASSLSTGTGLQETQYF
v_call: TRBV7-9
d_call: TRBD1
clone_size: few
j_call: TRBJ2-5

cdr3_nt: TGTGCCAGCAGTTTGGGGACGGGACAGGGGGCCTTAGCCAAAAACATTCAGTACTTC
cdr3_aa: CASSLGTGQGALAKNIQYF
v_call: TRBV27
d_call: TRBD1
clone_size: few
j_call: TRBJ2-4

cdr3_nt: TGTGCCAGCAGCCTACAGGCAGACTCTGGAAACACCATATATTTT
cdr3_aa: CASSLQADSGNTIYF
v_call: TRBV7-2
d_call: NA
clone_size: few
j_call: TRBJ1-3

cdr3_nt: TGTGCCAGTAGTCGTCCAGGAATGAACACTGAAGCTTTCTTT
cdr3_aa: CASSRPGMNTEAFF
v_call: TRBV19
d_call: NA
clone_size: few
j_call: TRBJ1-1

cdr3_nt: TGCAGCGTTCTCACAGGGGCCGGCACAGATACGCAGTATTTT
cdr3_aa: CSVLTGAGTDTQYF
v_call: TRBV29-1
d_call: TRBD1
clone_size: NA
j_call: TRBJ2-3

cdr3_nt: TGTGCCAGCAGCCACCGGGACAGGGCCACCTACGAGCAGTACTTC
cdr3_aa: CASSHRDRATYEQYF
v_call: TRBV7-9
d_call: TRBD1
clone_size: NA
j_call: TRBJ2-7

cdr3_nt: TGTGCCTGGAGTGTTACTAGCGGGTTTCAGCAGTACTTC
cdr3_aa: CAWSVTSGFQQYF
v_call: TRBV30
d_call: TRBD2
clone_size: few
j_call: TRBJ2-7

cdr3_nt: TGTGCCAGCAGACGCGCGGGGAGGGCCCACGAGCAGTACTTC
cdr3_aa: CASRRAGRAHEQYF
v_call: TRBV27
d_call: TRBD2
clone_size: NA
j_call: TRBJ2-7

cdr3_nt: TGTGCCATAGGGACAGTCTACAATGAAAAACTGTTTTTT
cdr3_aa: CAIGTVYNEKLFF
v_call: TRBV10-3
d_call: TRBD1
clone_size: once
j_call: TRBJ1-4

cdr3_nt: TGTGCCAGTAGTATGGACAGGGGTTTTCAGCCCCAGCATTTT
cdr3_aa: CASSMDRGFQPQHF
v_call: TRBV19
d_call: TRBD1
clone_size: NA
j_call: TRBJ1-5

cdr3_nt: TGCAGCGTTGAACGGGGTGGGGGCTACACCTTC
cdr3_aa: CSVERGGGYTF
v_call: TRBV29-1
d_call: NA
clone_size: NA
j_call: TRBJ1-2

cdr3_nt: TGTGCCAGCAGCTTAGAGAGGGGGTCAGTGGAGACCCAGTACTTC
cdr3_aa: CASSLERGSVETQYF
v_call: TRBV7-2
d_call: NA
clone_size: NA
j_call: TRBJ2-5

cdr3_nt: TGTGCCAGCAGCGTAGCTTTGGGGGGAAGGGAAGGCTACACCTTC
cdr3_aa: CASSVALGGREGYTF
v_call: TRBV9
d_call: NA
clone_size: NA
j_call: TRBJ1-2

cdr3_nt: TGTGCCACCAGCAGCTCCAGGGTTAACACTGAAGCTTTCTTT
cdr3_aa: CATSSSRVNTEAFF
v_call: TRBV15
d_call: NA
clone_size: few
j_call: TRBJ1-1

cdr3_nt: TGTGCCAGCAGCTTCGACTACACAGATACGCAGTATTTT
cdr3_aa: CASSFDYTDTQYF
v_call: TRBV7-2
d_call: NA
clone_size: few
j_call: TRBJ2-3

cdr3_nt: TGTGCCAGCAGCGAACAGGGGGCACGGGAGACCCAGTACTTC
cdr3_aa: CASSEQGARETQYF
v_call: TRBV7-8
d_call: TRBD1
clone_size: few
j_call: TRBJ2-5

cdr3_nt: TGCAACGGACAGCAGAACACTGAAGCTTTCTTT
cdr3_aa: CNGQQNTEAFF
v_call: TRBV29-1
d_call: NA
clone_size: NA
j_call: TRBJ1-1

cdr3_nt: TGTGCCAGCAGCGATCGGGACAGAGCCTACGAGCAGTACTTC
cdr3_aa: CASSDRDRAYEQYF
v_call: TRBV11-1
d_call: TRBD1
clone_size: few
j_call: TRBJ2-7

cdr3_nt: TGTGCCAGCAGCTTAGTAGGGGTCGCCTCAGATACGCAGTATTTT
cdr3_aa: CASSLVGVASDTQYF
v_call: TRBV7-2
d_call: NA
clone_size: few
j_call: TRBJ2-3

cdr3_nt: TGTGCCAGCAGTTCCCCTTTTCCTAGCGGGAGCGAGCAGTACTTC
cdr3_aa: CASSSPFPSGSEQYF
v_call: TRBV28
d_call: TRBD2
clone_size: few
j_call: TRBJ2-7

cdr3_nt: TGTGCCAGCACTGAGGGACAGAGAGGCTACACCTTC
cdr3_aa: CASTEGQRGYTF
v_call: TRBV2
d_call: TRBD1
clone_size: NA
j_call: TRBJ1-2

cdr3_nt: TGTGCCAGCTCACGTCGAGAGACCCAGTACTTC
cdr3_aa: CASSRRETQYF
v_call: TRBV18
d_call: NA
clone_size: few
j_call: TRBJ2-5

cdr3_nt: TGTGCCAGCAGCTATAACAGGGGGCATGAGACCCAGTACTTC
cdr3_aa: CASSYNRGHETQYF
v_call: TRBV7-8
d_call: TRBD1
clone_size: few
j_call: TRBJ2-5

cdr3_nt: TGTGCCAGCAGACGTTCCGCGGGAAACGGCTACACCTTC
cdr3_aa: CASRRSAGNGYTF
v_call: TRBV6-5
d_call: NA
clone_size: NA
j_call: TRBJ1-2

cdr3_nt: TGTGCCACCAGCAGTTCCCAGGGATCCTACGAGCAGTACTTC
cdr3_aa: CATSSSQGSYEQYF
v_call: TRBV15
d_call: NA
clone_size: few
j_call: TRBJ2-7

cdr3_nt: TGTGCCAGCAGCCCCGGGACAGGACTCTCCTACGAGCAGTACTTC
cdr3_aa: CASSPGTGLSYEQYF
v_call: TRBV7-9
d_call: TRBD1
clone_size: NA
j_call: TRBJ2-7

cdr3_nt: TGTGCCAGCAGCTTAGGGACGGGAAACACAGATACGCAGTATTTT
cdr3_aa: CASSLGTGNTDTQYF
v_call: TRBV7-9
d_call: NA
clone_size: NA
j_call: TRBJ2-3

cdr3_nt: TGTGCCAGCAGTTTGACAGGGGGACATGGCTACACCTTC
cdr3_aa: CASSLTGGHGYTF
v_call: TRBV6-1
d_call: TRBD1
clone_size: NA
j_call: TRBJ1-2

cdr3_nt: TGTGCCACCTGGGGACTGACCCGCTCCCACGAGCAGTACTTC
cdr3_aa: CATWGLTRSHEQYF
v_call: TRBV6-5
d_call: NA
clone_size: NA
j_call: TRBJ2-7

cdr3_nt: TGTGCCACCAGCCCCCAACCCGGGGAGGTCTATGGCTACACCTTC
cdr3_aa: CATSPQPGEVYGYTF
v_call: TRBV15
d_call: NA
clone_size: few
j_call: TRBJ1-2

cdr3_nt: TGCGCCAGCAGCTTCGGACTAGCGGGACAAGAGACCCAGTACTTC
cdr3_aa: CASSFGLAGQETQYF
v_call: TRBV5-1
d_call: TRBD2
clone_size: NA
j_call: TRBJ2-5